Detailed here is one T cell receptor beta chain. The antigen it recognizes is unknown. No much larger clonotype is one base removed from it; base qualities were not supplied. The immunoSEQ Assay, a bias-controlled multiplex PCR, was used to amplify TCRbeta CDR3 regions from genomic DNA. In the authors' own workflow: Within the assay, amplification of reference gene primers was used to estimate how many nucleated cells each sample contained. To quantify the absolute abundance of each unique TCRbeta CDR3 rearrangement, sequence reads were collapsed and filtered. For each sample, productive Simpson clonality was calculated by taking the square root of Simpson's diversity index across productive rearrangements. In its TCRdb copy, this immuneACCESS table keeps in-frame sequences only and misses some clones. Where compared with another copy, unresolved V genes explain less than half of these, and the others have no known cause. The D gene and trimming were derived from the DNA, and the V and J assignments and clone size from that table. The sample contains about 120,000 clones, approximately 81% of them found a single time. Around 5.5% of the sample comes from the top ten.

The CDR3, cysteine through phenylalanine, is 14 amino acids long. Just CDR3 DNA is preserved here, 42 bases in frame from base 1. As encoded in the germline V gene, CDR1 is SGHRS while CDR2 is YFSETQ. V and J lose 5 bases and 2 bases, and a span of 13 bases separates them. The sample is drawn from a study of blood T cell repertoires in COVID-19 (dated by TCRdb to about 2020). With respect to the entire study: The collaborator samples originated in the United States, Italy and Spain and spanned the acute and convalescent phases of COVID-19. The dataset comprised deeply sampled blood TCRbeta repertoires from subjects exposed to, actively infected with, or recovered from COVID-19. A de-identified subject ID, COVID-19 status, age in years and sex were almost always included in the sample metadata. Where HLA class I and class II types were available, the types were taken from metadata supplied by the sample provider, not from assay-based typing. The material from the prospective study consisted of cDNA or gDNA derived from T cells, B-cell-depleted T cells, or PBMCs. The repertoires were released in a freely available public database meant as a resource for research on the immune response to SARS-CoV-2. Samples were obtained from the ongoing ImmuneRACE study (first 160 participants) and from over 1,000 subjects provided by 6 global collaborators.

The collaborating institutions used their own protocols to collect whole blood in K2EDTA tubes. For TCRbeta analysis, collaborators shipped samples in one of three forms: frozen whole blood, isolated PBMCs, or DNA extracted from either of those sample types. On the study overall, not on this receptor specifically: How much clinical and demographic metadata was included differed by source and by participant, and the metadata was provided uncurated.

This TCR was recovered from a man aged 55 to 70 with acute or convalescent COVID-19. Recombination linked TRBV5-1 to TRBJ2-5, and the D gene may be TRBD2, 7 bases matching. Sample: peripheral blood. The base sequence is TGCGCCAGCAGGGGGGGGCGGCTACAAGAGACCCAGTACTTC. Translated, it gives CASRGGRLQETQYF. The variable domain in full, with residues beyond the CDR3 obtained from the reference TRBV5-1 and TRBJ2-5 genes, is KAGVTQTPRYLIKTRGQQVTLSCSPISGHRSVSWYQQTPGQGLQFLFEYFSETQRNKGNFPGRFSGRQFSNSRSEMNVSTLELGDSALYLCASRGGRLQETQYFGPGTRLLVL.